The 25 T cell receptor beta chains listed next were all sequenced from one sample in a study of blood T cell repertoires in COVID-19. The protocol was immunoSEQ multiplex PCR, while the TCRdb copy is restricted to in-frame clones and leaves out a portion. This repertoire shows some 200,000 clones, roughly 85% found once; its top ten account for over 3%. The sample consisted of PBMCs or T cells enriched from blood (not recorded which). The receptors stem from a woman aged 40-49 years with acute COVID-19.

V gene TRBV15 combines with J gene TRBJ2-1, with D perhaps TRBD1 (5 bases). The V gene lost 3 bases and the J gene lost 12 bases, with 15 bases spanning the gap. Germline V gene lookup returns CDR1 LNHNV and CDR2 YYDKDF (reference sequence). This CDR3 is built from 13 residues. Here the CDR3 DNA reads TGTGCCACCAGCAGCCCTGCGAGGCAGGGGCAGTTCTTC. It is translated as CATSSPARQGQFF.

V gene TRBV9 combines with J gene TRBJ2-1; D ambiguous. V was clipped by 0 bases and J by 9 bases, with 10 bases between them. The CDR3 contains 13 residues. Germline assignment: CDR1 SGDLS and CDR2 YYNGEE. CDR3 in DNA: TGTGCCAGCAGCGTAGTTGGTGAGGCTGAGCAGTTCTTC. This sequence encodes CASSVVGEAEQFF.

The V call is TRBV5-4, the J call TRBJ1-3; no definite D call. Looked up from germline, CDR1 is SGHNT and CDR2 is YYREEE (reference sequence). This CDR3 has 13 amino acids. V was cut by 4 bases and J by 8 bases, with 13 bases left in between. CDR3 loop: CASSLLGVDTIYF. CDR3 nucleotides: TGTGCCAGCAGCCTTCTGGGAGTAGACACCATATATTTT.

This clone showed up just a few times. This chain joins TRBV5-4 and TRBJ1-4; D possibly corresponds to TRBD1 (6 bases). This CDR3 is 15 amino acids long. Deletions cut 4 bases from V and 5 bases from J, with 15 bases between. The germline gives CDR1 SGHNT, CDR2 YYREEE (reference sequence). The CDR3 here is CASSPNRALNEKLFF. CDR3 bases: TGTGCCAGCAGCCCTAACAGGGCGCTGAATGAAAAACTGTTTTTT.

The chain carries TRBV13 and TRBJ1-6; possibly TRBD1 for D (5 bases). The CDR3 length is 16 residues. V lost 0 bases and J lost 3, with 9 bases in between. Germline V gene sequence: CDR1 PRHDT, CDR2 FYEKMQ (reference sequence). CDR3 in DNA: TGTGCCAGCAGCTTAGGGGGACTAAGCTATAATTCACCCCTCCACTTT. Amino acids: CASSLGGLSYNSPLHF.

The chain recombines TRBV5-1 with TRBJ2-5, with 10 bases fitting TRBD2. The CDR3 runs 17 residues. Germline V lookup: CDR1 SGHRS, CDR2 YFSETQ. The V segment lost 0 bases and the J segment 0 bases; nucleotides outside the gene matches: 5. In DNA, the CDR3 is TGCGCCAGCAGCTTGGATGGTAGCGGGGGGTACCAAGAGACCCAGTACTTC. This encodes CASSLDGSGGYQETQYF.

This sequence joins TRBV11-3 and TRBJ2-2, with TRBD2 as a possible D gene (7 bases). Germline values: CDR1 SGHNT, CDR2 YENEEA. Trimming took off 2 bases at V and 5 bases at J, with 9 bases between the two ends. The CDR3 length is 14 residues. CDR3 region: CASSLRGGTGELFF. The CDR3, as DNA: TGTGCCAGCAGCTTAAGGGGGGGGACCGGGGAGCTGTTTTTT.

CDR3 coding DNA: TGTGCCAGCAGCTTGCTTTCAGGGCACACCGGGGAGCTGTTTTTT. Its protein is CASSLLSGHTGELFF. The V and J genes are TRBV5-6 and TRBJ2-2, with TRBD1 as a possible D gene (5 bases). This CDR3 region has 15 residues. CDR1 is SGHDT and CDR2 is YYEEEE in the germline V gene. V lost 1 base and J 3 bases, leaving 10 bases between the germline ends.

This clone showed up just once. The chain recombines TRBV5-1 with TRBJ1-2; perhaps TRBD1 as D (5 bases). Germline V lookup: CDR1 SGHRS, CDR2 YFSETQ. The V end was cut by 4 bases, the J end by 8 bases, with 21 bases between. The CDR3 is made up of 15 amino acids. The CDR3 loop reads CASSPLTPPGIGYTF. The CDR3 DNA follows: TGCGCCAGCAGCCCCCTTACCCCGCCAGGGATCGGCTACACCTTC. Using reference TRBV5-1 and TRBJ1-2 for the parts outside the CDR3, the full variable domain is KAGVTQTPRYLIKTRGQQVTLSCSPISGHRSVSWYQQTPGQGLQFLFEYFSETQRNKGNFPGRFSGRQFSNSRSEMNVSTLELGDSALYLCASSPLTPPGIGYTFGSGTRLTVV.

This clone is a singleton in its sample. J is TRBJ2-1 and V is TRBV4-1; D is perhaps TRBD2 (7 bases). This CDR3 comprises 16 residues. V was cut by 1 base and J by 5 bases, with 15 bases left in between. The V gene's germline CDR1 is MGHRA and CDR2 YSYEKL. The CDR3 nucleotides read TGCGCCAGCAGCCAAGGAGGGGGGGGGCCCGACAATGAGCAGTTCTTC. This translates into CASSQGGGGPDNEQFF.

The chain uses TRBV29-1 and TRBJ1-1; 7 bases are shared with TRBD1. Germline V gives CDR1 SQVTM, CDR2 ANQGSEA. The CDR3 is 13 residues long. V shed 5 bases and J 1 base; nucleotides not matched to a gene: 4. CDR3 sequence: CSVMTGSNTEAFF. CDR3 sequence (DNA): TGCAGCGTTATGACAGGGTCGAACACTGAAGCTTTCTTT.

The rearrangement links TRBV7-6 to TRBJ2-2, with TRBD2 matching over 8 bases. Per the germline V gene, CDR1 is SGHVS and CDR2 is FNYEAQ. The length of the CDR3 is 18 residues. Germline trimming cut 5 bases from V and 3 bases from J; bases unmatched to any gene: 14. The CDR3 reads CASSLLESRGADTGELFF. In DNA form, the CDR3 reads TGTGCCAGCAGCCTCCTGGAATCGCGGGGGGCTGACACCGGGGAGCTGTTTTTT.

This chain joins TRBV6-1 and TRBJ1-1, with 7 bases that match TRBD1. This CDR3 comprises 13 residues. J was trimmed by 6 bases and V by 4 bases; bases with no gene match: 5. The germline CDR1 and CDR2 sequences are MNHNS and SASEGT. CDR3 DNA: TGTGCCAGCAGTGCCACGACAGGGTCTGAAGCTTTCTTT. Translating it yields CASSATTGSEAFF.

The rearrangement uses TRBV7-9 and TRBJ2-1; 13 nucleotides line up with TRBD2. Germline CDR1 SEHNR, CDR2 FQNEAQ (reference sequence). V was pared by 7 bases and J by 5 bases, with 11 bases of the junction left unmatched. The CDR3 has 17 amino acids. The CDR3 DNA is TGTGCCAGCACCTCATTCAGAACTAGCGGGGGGGACAATGAGCAGTTCTTC. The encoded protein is CASTSFRTSGGDNEQFF. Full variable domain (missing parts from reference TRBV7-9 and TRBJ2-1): DTGVSQNPRHKITKRGQNVTFRCDPISEHNRLYWYRQTLGQGPEFLTYFQNEAQLEKSRLLSDRFSAERPKGSFSTLEIQRTEQGDSAMYLCASTSFRTSGGDNEQFFGPGTRLTVL.

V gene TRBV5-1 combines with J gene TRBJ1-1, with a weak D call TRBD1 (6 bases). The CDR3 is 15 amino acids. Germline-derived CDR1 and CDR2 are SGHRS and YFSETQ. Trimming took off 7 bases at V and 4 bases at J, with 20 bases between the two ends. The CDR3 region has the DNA TGCGCCAGCCACCCAGGGGACACGGACAGCACTGAAGCTTTCTTT. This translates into CASHPGDTDSTEAFF.

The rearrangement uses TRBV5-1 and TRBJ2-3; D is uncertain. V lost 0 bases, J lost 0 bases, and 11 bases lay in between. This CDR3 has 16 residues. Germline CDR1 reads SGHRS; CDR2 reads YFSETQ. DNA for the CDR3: TGCGCCAGCAGCTTGGGTGGGCTTTCTAGCACAGATACGCAGTATTTT. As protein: CASSLGGLSSTDTQYF.

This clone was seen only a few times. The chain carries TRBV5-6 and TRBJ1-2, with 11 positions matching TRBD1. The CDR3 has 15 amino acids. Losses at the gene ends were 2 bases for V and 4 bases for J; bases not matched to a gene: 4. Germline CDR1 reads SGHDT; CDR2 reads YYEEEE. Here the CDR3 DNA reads TGTGCCAGCAGCTTAGGGACAGGGGGAGTCTATGGCTACACCTTC. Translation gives CASSLGTGGVYGYTF.

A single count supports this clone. In DNA, the CDR3 is TGTGCCAGCAGCCAAGGAACTAGCGCCTCCTACAATGAGCAGTTCTTC. Its translation: CASSQGTSASYNEQFF. V and J are TRBV3-1 (or the pseudogene TRBV3-2) and TRBJ2-1; 7 bases line up with TRBD2. Germline assignment: CDR1 LGHDT and CDR2 YNNKEL (reference sequence). This CDR3 is built from 16 residues. Trimming at V came to 1 base and at J to 0 bases, leaving 3 bases not matched to a gene.

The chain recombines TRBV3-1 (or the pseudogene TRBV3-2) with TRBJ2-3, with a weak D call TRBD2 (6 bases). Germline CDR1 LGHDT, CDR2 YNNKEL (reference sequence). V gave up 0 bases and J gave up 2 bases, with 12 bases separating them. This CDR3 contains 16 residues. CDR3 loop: CASSQERDFPTDTQYF. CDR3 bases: TGTGCCAGCAGCCAAGAACGGGACTTTCCCACAGATACGCAGTATTTT.

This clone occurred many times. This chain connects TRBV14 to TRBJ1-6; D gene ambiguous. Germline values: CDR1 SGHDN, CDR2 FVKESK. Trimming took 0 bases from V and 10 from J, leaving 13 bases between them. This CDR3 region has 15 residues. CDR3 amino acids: CASSQEDRGWSPLHF. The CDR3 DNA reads TGTGCCAGCAGCCAAGAGGACCGGGGATGGTCACCCCTCCACTTT.

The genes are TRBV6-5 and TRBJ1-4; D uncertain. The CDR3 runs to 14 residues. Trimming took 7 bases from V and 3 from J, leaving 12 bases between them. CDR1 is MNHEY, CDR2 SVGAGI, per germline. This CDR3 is CASKLGASNEKLFF. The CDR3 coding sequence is TGTGCCAGCAAGCTCGGTGCTTCTAATGAAAAACTGTTTTTT.

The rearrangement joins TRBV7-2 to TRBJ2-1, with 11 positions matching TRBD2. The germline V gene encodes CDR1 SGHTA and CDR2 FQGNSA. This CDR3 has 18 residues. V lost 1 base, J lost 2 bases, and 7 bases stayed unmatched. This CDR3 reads CASSLVGSGGAAYNEQFF. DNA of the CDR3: TGTGCCAGCAGCTTAGTAGGTAGCGGGGGGGCCGCCTACAATGAGCAGTTCTTC.

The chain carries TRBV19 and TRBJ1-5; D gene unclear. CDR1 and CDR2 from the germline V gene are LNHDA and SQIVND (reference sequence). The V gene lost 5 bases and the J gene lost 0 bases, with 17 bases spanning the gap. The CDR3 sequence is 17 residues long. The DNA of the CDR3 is TGTGCCAGTAGTCGGCAGGTCAGGCAAAATAGCAATCAGCCCCAGCATTTT. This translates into CASSRQVRQNSNQPQHF. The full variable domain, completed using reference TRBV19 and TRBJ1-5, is DGGITQSPKYLFRKEGQNVTLSCEQNLNHDAMYWYRQDPGQGLRLIYYSQIVNDFQKGDIAEGYSVSREKKESFPLTVTSAQKNPTAFYLCASSRQVRQNSNQPQHFGDGTRLSIL.

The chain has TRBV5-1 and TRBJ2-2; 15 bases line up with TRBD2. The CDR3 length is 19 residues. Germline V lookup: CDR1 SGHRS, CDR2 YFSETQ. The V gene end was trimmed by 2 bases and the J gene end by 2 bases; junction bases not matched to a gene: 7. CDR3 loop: CASSFKGLAGGTNTGELFF. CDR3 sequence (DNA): TGCGCCAGCAGCTTTAAGGGACTAGCGGGGGGAACCAACACCGGGGAGCTGTTTTTT.

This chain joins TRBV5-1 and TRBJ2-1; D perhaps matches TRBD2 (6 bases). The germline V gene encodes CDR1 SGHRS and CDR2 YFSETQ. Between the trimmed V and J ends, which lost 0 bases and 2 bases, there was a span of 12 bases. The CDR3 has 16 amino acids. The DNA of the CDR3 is TGCGCCAGCAGCTTGGTTTCCCCGGGGGCCTACAATGAGCAGTTCTTC. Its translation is CASSLVSPGAYNEQFF.